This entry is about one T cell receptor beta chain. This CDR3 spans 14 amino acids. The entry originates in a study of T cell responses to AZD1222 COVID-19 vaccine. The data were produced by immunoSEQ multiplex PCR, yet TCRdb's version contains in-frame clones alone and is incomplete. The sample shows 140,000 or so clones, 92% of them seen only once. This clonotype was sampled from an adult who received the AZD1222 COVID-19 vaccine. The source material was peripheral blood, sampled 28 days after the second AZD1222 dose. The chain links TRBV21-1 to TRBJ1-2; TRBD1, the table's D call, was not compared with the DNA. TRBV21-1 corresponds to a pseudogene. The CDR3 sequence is CASSKHEGAAGYTF. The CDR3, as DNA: TGTGCCAGCAGCAAACATGAGGGGGCGGCTGGCTACACCTTC.